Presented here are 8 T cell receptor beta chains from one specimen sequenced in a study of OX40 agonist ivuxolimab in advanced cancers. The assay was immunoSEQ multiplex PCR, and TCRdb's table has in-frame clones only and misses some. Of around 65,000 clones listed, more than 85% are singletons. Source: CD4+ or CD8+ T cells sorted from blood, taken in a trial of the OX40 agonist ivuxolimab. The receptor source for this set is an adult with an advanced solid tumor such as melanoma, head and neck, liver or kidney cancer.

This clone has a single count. The CDR3 region is CAQDRATNTGELFF. The CDR3 DNA reads as TGTGCCCAGGACCGAGCTACGAACACCGGGGAGCTGTTTTTT. This rearrangement joins TRBV30 to TRBJ2-2; the D is unclear. The germline gives CDR1 GTSNPN, CDR2 SVGIG (reference sequence). The CDR3 contains 14 residues. The V and J ends lost 8 bases and 0 bases respectively, with 13 bases between them. The complete variable domain, with remaining parts taken from reference TRBV30 and TRBJ2-2, reads SQTIHQWPATLVQPVGSPLSLECTVEGTSNPNLYWYRQAAGRGLQLLFYSVGIGQISSEVPQNLSASRPQDRQFILSSKKLLLSDSGFYLCAQDRATNTGELFFGEGSRLTVL.

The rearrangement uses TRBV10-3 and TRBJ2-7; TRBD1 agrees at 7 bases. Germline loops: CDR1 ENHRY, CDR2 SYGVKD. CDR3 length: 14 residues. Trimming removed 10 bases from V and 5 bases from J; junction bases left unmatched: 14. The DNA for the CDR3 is TGTGCCACCACCGTTGAGGGGGCTATAGACGAGCAGTACTTC. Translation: CATTVEGAIDEQYF.

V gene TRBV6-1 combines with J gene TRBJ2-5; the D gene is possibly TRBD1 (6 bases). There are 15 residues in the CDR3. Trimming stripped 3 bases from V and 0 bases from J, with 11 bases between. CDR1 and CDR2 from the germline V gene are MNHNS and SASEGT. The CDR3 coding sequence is TGTGCCAGCAGTGATCTCCCAGGGGACCAAGAGACCCAGTACTTC. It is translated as CASSDLPGDQETQYF.

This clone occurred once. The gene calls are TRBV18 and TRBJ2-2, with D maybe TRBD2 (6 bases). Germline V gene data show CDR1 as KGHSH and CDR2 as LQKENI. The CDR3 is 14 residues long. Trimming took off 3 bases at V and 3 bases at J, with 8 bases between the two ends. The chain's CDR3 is CASSPGLYTGELFF. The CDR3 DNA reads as TGTGCCAGCTCACCGGGACTCTACACCGGGGAGCTGTTTTTT.

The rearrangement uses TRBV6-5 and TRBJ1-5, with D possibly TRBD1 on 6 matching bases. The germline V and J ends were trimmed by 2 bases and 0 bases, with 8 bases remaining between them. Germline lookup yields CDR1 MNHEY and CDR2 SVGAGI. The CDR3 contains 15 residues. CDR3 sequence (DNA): TGTGCCAGCAGTTACGAAGGGGGTAGCAATCAGCCCCAGCATTTT. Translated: CASSYEGGSNQPQHF.

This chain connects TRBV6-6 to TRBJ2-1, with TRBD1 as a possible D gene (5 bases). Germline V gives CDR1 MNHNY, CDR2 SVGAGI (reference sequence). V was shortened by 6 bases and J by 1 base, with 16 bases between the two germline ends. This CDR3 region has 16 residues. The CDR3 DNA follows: TGTGCCAGCAGCATGATTCAGGGTGAATCCTACAATGAGCAGTTCTTC. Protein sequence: CASSMIQGESYNEQFF.

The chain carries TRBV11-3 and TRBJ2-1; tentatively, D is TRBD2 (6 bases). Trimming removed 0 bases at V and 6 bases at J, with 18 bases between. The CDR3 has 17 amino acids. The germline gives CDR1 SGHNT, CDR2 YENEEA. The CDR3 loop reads CASSLESGGGRGNEQFF. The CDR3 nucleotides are TGTGCCAGCAGCTTAGAGTCCGGTGGAGGGCGGGGCAATGAGCAGTTCTTC.

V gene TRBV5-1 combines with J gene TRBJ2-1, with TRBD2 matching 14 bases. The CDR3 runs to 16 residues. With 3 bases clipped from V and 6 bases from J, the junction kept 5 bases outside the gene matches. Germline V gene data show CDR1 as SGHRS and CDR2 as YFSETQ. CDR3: CASSSGLAGDSNEQFF. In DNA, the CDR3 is TGCGCCAGCAGCTCGGGACTAGCGGGAGACAGCAATGAGCAGTTCTTC.